The T cell receptor beta chain under discussion was sequenced for a study of OX40 agonist ivuxolimab in advanced cancers. Overall study: Mean age approximately 59 years, range about 20 to 90; 82.7% male. Enrollees could have had prior anti-PD-1, anti-PD-L1 or anti-CTLA-4 therapy, which 40% had received. Study outcomes and limitations: In the 0.1 to 3.0 mg/kg range, CD4+ and CD8+ blood T cells had expanded clonally by week 6. More expanded clones were found, on average, in CD8+ than in CD4+ T cells.

As concerns this clone: Antigen specificity is unknown.

The assay was immunoSEQ multiplex PCR, and TCRdb's table has in-frame clones only and misses some. The table has approximately 68,000 clones, about 90% seen once. The TCR was taken from an adult with an advanced solid tumor such as melanoma, head and neck, liver or kidney cancer. Material: CD4+ or CD8+ T cells sorted from blood, obtained in a trial of the OX40 agonist ivuxolimab.

The CDR3 DNA is TGTGCCAGCAGCTTGGGTCTAGCGGGAGTTCTAGGATACGAGCAGTACTTC. Translation gives CASSLGLAGVLGYEQYF. The chain links TRBV5-4 to TRBJ2-7; the match to TRBD2 covers 10 bases. The trim removed 0 bases at V and 4 bases at J, leaving 10 bases unmatched. The CDR3 totals 17 residues. Per the germline V gene, CDR1 is SGHNT and CDR2 is YYREEE (reference sequence).